This T cell receptor (beta chain) derives from a study of control samples from healthy donors and cancer patients. Trimming removed 0 bases from V and 5 bases from J, with 23 bases in between. CDR1 is SGHNT, CDR2 YYREEE, per germline (reference sequence). The CDR3 runs to 18 residues. Profiling relied on immunoSEQ multiplex PCR, and the TCRdb table lists in-frame clones only, not all of them. Altogether roughly 170,000 clones are present, 94% being singletons, with the ten largest covering around 1.3%. This chain joins TRBV5-4 and TRBJ1-1; TRBD1 might be the D (6 bases). The sequencing input was blood. The sequence was obtained from a woman aged 18-29 years in good health. Here the CDR3 DNA reads TGTGCCAGCAGCTTGGACCTTTGGGGGCAGACGATAGGGACTGAAGCTTTCTTT. It codes for CASSLDLWGQTIGTEAFF.